This is a list of T cell receptor beta chains from one sample in a study of PD-1 blockade in classical Hodgkin lymphoma. TCRdb's table, derived via immunoSEQ multiplex PCR, lists solely in-frame clones and lacks some. The profile shows approximately 20,000 clones, about 84% of them singletons. The source material was peripheral blood mononuclear cells (PBMCs), sampled before the fourth cycle of nivolumab. Receptors were obtained from a human donor with classical Hodgkin lymphoma. CDR3s include the opening cysteine and the closing phenylalanine or tryptophan. A D gene is named only where the DNA matches it firmly. Rows may omit the clone size; those that give it use once, few, many or a size class.

D gene,J gene,V gene,clone size,CDR3 DNA,CDR3 protein
TRBD2,TRBJ2-3,TRBV5-6,-,TGTGCCAGCAGCTTAGGACTAGCGGGAGTTTTTGCAGATACGCAGTATTTT,CASSLGLAGVFADTQYF
TRBD1,TRBJ1-6,TRBV4-1,-,TGCGCCAGCAGCCATTGGACAGGGTCTAATTCACCCCTCCACTTT,CASSHWTGSNSPLHF
TRBD2,TRBJ2-2,TRBV6-6,-,TGTGCCAGCAGTTTAGCGGGTACGACCGGGGAGCTGTTTTTT,CASSLAGTTGELFF
TRBD1,TRBJ1-1,TRBV6-5,-,TGTGCCAGCAGTTACAGGGGGCGCGGGACTGAAGCTTTCTTT,CASSYRGRGTEAFF
-,TRBJ2-5,TRBV29-1,-,TGCAGCGTTGCGCTAGCGATTGAGACCCAGTACTTC,CSVALAIETQYF
TRBD1,TRBJ2-5,TRBV6-1,-,TGTGCCAGCAGTGAGTATAGACAGGGGTGGCAAGAGACCCAGTACTTC,CASSEYRQGWQETQYF
-,TRBJ1-1,TRBV12-2,few,TGTGCAAGTCGCTTAGATCACCAGGGTTCGGCAAACACTGAAGCTTTCTTT,CASRLDHQGSANTEAFF
TRBD2,TRBJ2-1,TRBV27,-,TGTGCCAGCAGTTGGCGGACTAGCGGGCGCTCCTACAATGAGCAGTTCTTC,CASSWRTSGRSYNEQFF
TRBD2,TRBJ2-1,TRBV4-3,-,TGCGCCAGCAGCCAAGAGCGGGAGTGGTACAATGAGCAGTTCTTC,CASSQEREWYNEQFF
-,TRBJ2-3,TRBV21-1,-,TGTGCCAGCAGCAAAGGAACAACAGATACGCAGTATTTT,CASSKGTTDTQYF
TRBD2,TRBJ2-3,TRBV9,-,TGTGCCAGCAGCGTTAGCGGGGGAGGAGCCGATACGCAGTATTTT,CASSVSGGGADTQYF
-,TRBJ2-7,TRBV15,-,TGTGCCACCAGCGCCTCTGCGGGACTTCCCTACGAGCAGTACTTC,CATSASAGLPYEQYF
TRBD1,TRBJ1-5,TRBV6-5,-,TGTGCCAGCAGTTACTCGCCAGGGGGTAACCAGCCCCAGCATTTT,CASSYSPGGNQPQHF
TRBD2,TRBJ2-1,TRBV5-6,-,TGTGCCAGCAGCTTGTTAACGGGAGGGCCGGGCGGGCCCTACAATGAGCAGTTCTTC,CASSLLTGGPGGPYNEQFF
-,TRBJ2-2,TRBV5-1,-,TGCGCCAGCAGCTGGACCCTTCAGGGAGACACCGGGGAGCTGTTTTTT,CASSWTLQGDTGELFF
TRBD1,TRBJ1-2,TRBV6-5,-,TGTGCCAGCAGTTACTCGCCAGGGGGTTTTGGCTACACCTTC,CASSYSPGGFGYTF